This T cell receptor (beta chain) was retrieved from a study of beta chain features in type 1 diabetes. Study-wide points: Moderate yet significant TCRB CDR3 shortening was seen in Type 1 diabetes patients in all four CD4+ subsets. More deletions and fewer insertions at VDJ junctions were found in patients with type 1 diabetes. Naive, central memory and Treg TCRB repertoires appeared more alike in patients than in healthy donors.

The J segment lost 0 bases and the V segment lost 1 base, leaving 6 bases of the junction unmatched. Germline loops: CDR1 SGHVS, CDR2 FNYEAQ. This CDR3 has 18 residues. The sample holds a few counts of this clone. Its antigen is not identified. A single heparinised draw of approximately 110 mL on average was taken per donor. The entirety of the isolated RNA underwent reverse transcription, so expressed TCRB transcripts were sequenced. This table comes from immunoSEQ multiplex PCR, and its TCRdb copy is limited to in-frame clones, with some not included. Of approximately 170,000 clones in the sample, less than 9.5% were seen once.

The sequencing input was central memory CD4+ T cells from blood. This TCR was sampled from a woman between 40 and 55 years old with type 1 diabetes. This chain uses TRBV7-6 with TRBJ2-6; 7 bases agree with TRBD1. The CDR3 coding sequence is TGTGCCAGCAGCTTAGTAGGGACAGCCAACTCTGGGGCCAACGTCCTGACTTTC. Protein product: CASSLVGTANSGANVLTF. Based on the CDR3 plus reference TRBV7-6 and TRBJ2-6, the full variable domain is GAGVSQSPRYKVTKRGQDVALRCDPISGHVSLYWYRQALGQGPEFLTYFNYEAQQDKSGLPNDRFSAERPEGSISTLTIQRTEQRDSAMYRCASSLVGTANSGANVLTFGAGSRLTVL.